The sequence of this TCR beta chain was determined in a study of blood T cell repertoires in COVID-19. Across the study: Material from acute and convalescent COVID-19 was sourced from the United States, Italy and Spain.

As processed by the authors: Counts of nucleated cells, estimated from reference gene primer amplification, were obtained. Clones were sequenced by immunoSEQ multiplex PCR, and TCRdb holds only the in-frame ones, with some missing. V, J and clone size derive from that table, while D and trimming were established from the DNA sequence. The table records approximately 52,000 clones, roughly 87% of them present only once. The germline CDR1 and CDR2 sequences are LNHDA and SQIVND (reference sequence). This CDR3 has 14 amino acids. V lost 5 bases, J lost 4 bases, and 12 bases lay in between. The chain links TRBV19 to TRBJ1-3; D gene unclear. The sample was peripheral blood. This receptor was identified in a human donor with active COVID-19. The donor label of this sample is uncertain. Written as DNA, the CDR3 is TGTGCCAGTAGTCTCCCGGAGGCCGGAAACACCATATATTTT. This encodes CASSLPEAGNTIYF.